Presented here are 5 T cell receptor delta chains from one specimen sequenced in a study of γδ T cells in repeated Plasmodium falciparum infection. TCRdb redid the clone calls on the multiplex PCR reads with CATT. The table has tens of thousands of delta-chain clones, over 1.1% seen once. Bulk repertoires came from Vgamma9/Vdelta2+ or Vdelta2-negative gammadelta T cells flow-sorted from PBMC. Sequencing was performed on gamma-delta T cells from blood. The receptors originated from a pool of human donors (malaria-infected and uninfected, not separated).

A note on this clone: The protein given by TCRdb reflects a much larger clone and differs at residue 8 from this DNA's translation, likely from a read error; the protein shown is the DNA's translation. The V and J genes are TRDV3 and TRDJ1; 7 bases align to TRDD3. CDR3 length: 16 amino acids. Germline CDR1 reads TVYSNPD; CDR2 reads GDNSRS (reference sequence). The CDR3 DNA reads TGTGCCTTCCTTCACTGGGGCGATACGTACACCGATAAACTCATCTTC. This translates into CAFLHWGDTYTDKLIF.

This clone occurred many times. This chain joins TRDV1 and TRDJ1, with D possibly matching TRDD2 (7 bases). V was shortened by 0 bases and J by 0 bases, with 29 bases between the two germline ends. The CDR3 contains 22 residues. CDR1 TSWWSYY and CDR2 QGS come from the germline V gene. CDR3: CALGELGPSSLLGVRDTDKLIF. The CDR3 nucleotides read TGTGCTCTTGGGGAACTTGGGCCTTCCTCCCTACTGGGTGTGCGGGACACCGATAAACTCATCTTT.

This clone has ten or more counts. This likely traces to a read error, being one base from a far larger clone. The sample has other DNA sequences that encode this CDR3 too. V and J are TRDV1 and TRDJ1; TRDD3 agrees at 11 bases. Per the germline V gene, CDR1 is TSWWSYY and CDR2 is QGS. Trimming cost V 3 bases and J 4 bases; bases outside gene matches: 25. This CDR3 has 22 amino acids. This CDR3 reads CALGDSPPKGDGGYGKGDKLIF. The CDR3 nucleotides read TGTGCTCTTGGGGACTCCCCCCCTAAAGGGGATGGGGGATACGGGAAAGGCGATAAACTCATCTTT.

About this clone: TCRdb records a much larger clone's protein for this DNA, with a difference at residue 7 that likely arises from a read error; the protein given is the translation of the DNA. The V call is TRDV2, the J call TRDJ1; tentative D call: TRDD3 (6 bases). Trimming removed 1 base from V and 3 bases from J, with 17 bases in between. Germline loops: CDR1 GEAIGNYY, CDR2 EKD. The length of the CDR3 is 16 residues. CDR3 coding DNA: TGTGCCTGTGACACTCTGGTGGATACCACCCCCGATAAACTCATCTTT. Translating it yields CACDTLVDTTPDKLIF.

This clone was seen many times. The rearrangement links TRDV1 to TRDJ1, with D unclear. Since TCRdb gives no J gene, matching the DNA to germline was used here to assign it. Trimming took off 3 bases at V and 0 bases at J, with 38 bases between the two ends. In germline, CDR1 is TSWWSYY, CDR2 QGS. CDR3 length: 24 amino acids. The CDR3 region has the DNA TGTGCTCTTGGGGAGGCTGTCTTGTGGAGAACCCGCACTTCGGAAGGTGCCCACACCGATAAACTCATCTTT. Translation gives CALGEAVLWRTRTSEGAHTDKLIF.